This T cell receptor beta chain derives from a study of T cells after yellow fever vaccination. Study overall: Libraries from low-cell-number fractions were prepared with the SMART-Seq v4 Ultra Low Input RNA kit. Whole-study results and caveats: The secondary response peaked faster, at day 5 versus 15, but was weaker. Once the booster was given, most primary-vaccination clones reappeared, at more than 95% for CD4 and roughly 85% for CD8.

Worth noting for this clonotype: Antigen specificity is unknown. A much larger clone lies one base from this, so it may be a read error.

Production of TCR cDNA was by 5'RACE template switching, which also added a universal primer site and UMIs. Via MiXCR, TCRdb re-called the 5' RACE reads, giving one row per CDR3 protein. The data show about 74,000 distinct CDR3 sequences, approximately 6.5% seen once. V was shortened by 5 bases and J by 2 bases, with 15 bases between the two germline ends. The CDR3 contains 15 residues. Germline assignment: CDR1 SGDLS and CDR2 YYNGEE. The sequence was obtained from a man aged 18-30 years who received the YFV17D yellow fever vaccine. The sequencing here drew on CD8+ T cells sorted from PBMCs, taken around 5 days after the first yellow fever vaccination. J is TRBJ2-3 and V is TRBV9; D is unclear. This CDR3 is CASSLVVLPTDTQYF. CDR3 sequence (DNA): TGTGCCAGCAGTTTGGTCGTGCTCCCCACAGATACGCAGTATTTT.